The clone carrying this TCR beta chain was seen a single time. This entry comes from a study of blood T cell repertoires in COVID-19. About the research overall: Spain, Italy and the United States supplied samples that represented acute and convalescent COVID-19. T cells, B-cell-depleted T cells, or PBMCs provided the cDNA or gDNA that served as material.

Authors' processing steps: Reference gene primers were amplified, and this amplification served to estimate nucleated cell counts. Repertoires were generated with immunoSEQ multiplex PCR, while TCRdb's copy carries only in-frame clones and drops some. V, J and clone size are taken as reported in that table, and D and trimming were inferred from the DNA itself. Here the sample spans some 120,000 clones, more than 70% being singletons. V lost 5 bases to trimming and J lost 4 bases, with 20 bases between them. The CDR3 is 16 residues long. Germline loops: CDR1 MDHEN, CDR2 SYDVKM. This chain uses TRBV28 with TRBJ1-2, with D tentatively TRBD1 (5 bases). The TCR comes from a woman of 80 years or more with acute or convalescent COVID-19. The specimen was peripheral blood. The CDR3: CASSADIRVITYGYTF. CDR3 DNA sequence: TGTGCCAGCAGTGCAGACATCAGGGTGATCACCTATGGCTACACCTTC.